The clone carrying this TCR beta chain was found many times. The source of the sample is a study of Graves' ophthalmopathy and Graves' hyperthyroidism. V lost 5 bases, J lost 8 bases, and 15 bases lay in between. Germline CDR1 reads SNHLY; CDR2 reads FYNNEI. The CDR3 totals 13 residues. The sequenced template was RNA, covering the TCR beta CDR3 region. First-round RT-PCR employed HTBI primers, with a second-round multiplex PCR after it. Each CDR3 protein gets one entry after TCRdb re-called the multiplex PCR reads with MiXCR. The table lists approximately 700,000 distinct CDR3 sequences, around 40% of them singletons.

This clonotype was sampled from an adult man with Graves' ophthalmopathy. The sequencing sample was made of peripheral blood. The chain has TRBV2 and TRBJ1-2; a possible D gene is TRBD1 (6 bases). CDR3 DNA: TGTGCCAGCAGTTCGGCCGGGGGCCGCGGCTACACCTTC. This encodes CASSSAGGRGYTF. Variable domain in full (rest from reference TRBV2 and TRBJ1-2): EPEVTQTPSHQVTQMGQEVILRCVPISNHLYFYWYRQILGQKVEFLVSFYNNEISEKSEIFDDQFSVERPDGSNFTLKIRSTKLEDSAMYFCASSSAGGRGYTFGSGTRLTVV.